The 23 T cell receptor beta chains below all came from one sample that was sequenced in a study of T cell changes during pregnancy in multiple sclerosis. Assay: immunoSEQ multiplex PCR; the TCRdb copy retains only in-frame clones and omits some. Here the sample spans 35,000 to 55,000 clones, around 93% being singletons. The starting material was peripheral blood, obtained in the third trimester of pregnancy. The receptor source for this set is a female donor with multiple sclerosis, enrolled in a pregnancy study.

The V and J genes are TRBV7-9 and TRBJ1-2; 9 bases map to TRBD1. Per the germline V gene, CDR1 is SEHNR and CDR2 is FQNEAQ (reference sequence). V trimming: 4 bases; J trimming: 7 bases; junction bases outside the gene matches: 10. The CDR3 has 15 amino acids. The CDR3 spells CASSYTTGGVGGYTF. The CDR3, as DNA: TGTGCCAGCAGCTATACGACAGGGGGAGTAGGTGGCTACACCTTC.

V usage is TRBV4-1 and J usage is TRBJ2-7, with TRBD2 matching over 8 bases. CDR3 length: 14 amino acids. Trimming at V came to 4 bases and at J to 4 bases, leaving 6 bases not matched to a gene. Germline CDR1 reads MGHRA; CDR2 reads YSYEKL. CDR3 residues: CASSPGLGGYEQYF. As DNA, the CDR3 is TGCGCCAGCAGCCCGGGACTAGGAGGTTACGAGCAGTACTTC.

This chain uses TRBV14 with TRBJ2-5; D remains unclear. The CDR3 totals 15 residues. From germline, CDR1 is SGHDN and CDR2 FVKESK. The V end lost 1 base, the J end lost 7 bases, and 16 bases lay between the germline ends. This CDR3 is CASSQAPGNLGTQYF. The CDR3 DNA reads TGTGCCAGCAGCCAAGCTCCAGGAAATCTGGGGACCCAGTACTTC.

The table lists this clone with a count of one. The chain couples TRBV2 to TRBJ2-1, with TRBD2 matching 11 bases. CDR1 and CDR2 from the germline V gene are SNHLY and FYNNEI. The CDR3 loop spans 18 amino acids. V lost 5 bases and J lost 5; bases outside the gene matches: 14. Written as DNA, the CDR3 is TGTGCCAGCAGTACAACCACTAGCGGGAGAGTCAAGGACAATGAGCAGTTCTTC. Translating gives CASSTTTSGRVKDNEQFF.

V and J are TRBV19 and TRBJ2-1; TRBD2 agrees at 11 bases. Germline V CDR1 and CDR2: LNHDA, SQIVND (reference sequence). CDR3 size: 17 residues. The V segment lost 7 bases and the J segment 0 bases; nucleotides outside the gene matches: 8. CDR3 region: CASIASGRLSSYNEQFF. The CDR3 DNA sequence: TGTGCCAGTATCGCTAGCGGGAGGCTCAGCTCCTACAATGAGCAGTTCTTC.

The J gene is TRBJ1-1, the V gene TRBV7-8; 10 nucleotides match TRBD1. Germline-derived CDR1 and CDR2 are SGHVS and FQNEAQ. CDR3 length: 15 amino acids. J was trimmed by 4 bases and V by 4 bases; bases with no gene match: 6. CDR3 bases: TGTGCCAGCAGCTCCGCGGGACAGGGGTCCACTGAAGCTTTCTTT. Protein sequence: CASSSAGQGSTEAFF.

This chain joins TRBV6-6 and TRBJ1-5, with D perhaps matching TRBD1 (6 bases). V lost 6 bases and J 6 bases, leaving 15 bases between the germline ends. The germline V gene has CDR1 MNHNY and CDR2 SVGAGI (reference sequence). The CDR3 sequence is 14 residues long. CDR3 sequence: CASSPQGRVQPQHF. The CDR3 DNA follows: TGTGCCAGCAGCCCACAGGGAAGGGTTCAGCCCCAGCATTTT.

V is TRBV18 and J is TRBJ1-1, with 7 bases identical to TRBD1. Germline V gene lookup returns CDR1 KGHSH and CDR2 LQKENI. CDR3 size: 13 residues. J gave up 0 bases and V 7 bases, and 2 bases lay outside the gene matches. CDR3 protein: CASYRGLNTEAFF. In DNA, the CDR3 is TGTGCCAGCTACAGGGGTTTGAACACTGAAGCTTTCTTT.

The chain carries TRBV6-6 and TRBJ2-7; D may be TRBD1 (6 bases). The ends were cut back, 6 bases at V and 5 bases at J, with 20 bases in the middle. Germline CDR1 and CDR2: MNHNY and SVGAGI (reference sequence). This CDR3 spans 15 amino acids. The CDR3 sequence: CASSYRHRVPNEQYF. CDR3 bases: TGTGCCAGCAGCTACAGGCACAGGGTGCCAAACGAGCAGTACTTC.

This clone showed up just a few times. The chain recombines TRBV2 with TRBJ2-3; TRBD2 matches at 13 bases. Losses at the gene ends were 6 bases for V and 0 bases for J; bases not matched to a gene: 6. This CDR3 comprises 17 residues. In germline, CDR1 is SNHLY, CDR2 FYNNEI. In nucleotides, the CDR3 is TGTGCCAGCAGCCCGGGACTAGCGGGACCTAGCACAGATACGCAGTATTTT. Amino acid sequence: CASSPGLAGPSTDTQYF.

V and J are TRBV27 and TRBJ2-1; D might be TRBD2 (6 bases). This CDR3 has 14 amino acids. Germline loops: CDR1 MNHEY, CDR2 SMNVEV (reference sequence). Trimming took off 1 base at V and 3 bases at J, with 7 bases between the two ends. The CDR3 DNA follows: TGTGCCAGCAGTTTATACGGGAGCTACAATGAGCAGTTCTTC. This translates into CASSLYGSYNEQFF.

Here the CDR3 reads CASSFRGTGTYQETQYF. CDR3 bases: TGTGCCAGCAGCTTCCGAGGGACAGGGACATACCAAGAGACCCAGTACTTC. J is TRBJ2-5 and V is TRBV7-9, with 9 bases that match TRBD1. The CDR3 is 17 residues long. Trimming removed 3 bases from V and 0 bases from J; junction bases left unmatched: 8. Germline loops: CDR1 SEHNR, CDR2 FQNEAQ (reference sequence).

The genes are TRBV7-9 and TRBJ1-2, with TRBD1 matching 11 bases. The ends lost 1 base at V and 0 bases at J; junction bases unmatched: 7. This CDR3 has 18 residues. Germline-derived CDR1 and CDR2 are SEHNR and FQNEAQ (reference sequence). The CDR3 coding sequence is TGTGCCAGCAGCTTAGGGACAGGGGGCGGCTCCGCTAACTATGGCTACACCTTC. Translation: CASSLGTGGGSANYGYTF.

CDR3 nucleotide sequence: TGTGCCAGCAGTTACTCCTATAAACAGGGTAATGGCTACACCTTC. It translates to CASSYSYKQGNGYTF. The V call is TRBV6-5, the J call TRBJ1-2, with D perhaps TRBD1 (6 bases). Germline CDR1 reads MNHEY; CDR2 reads SVGAGI. This CDR3 is built from 15 residues. V lost 0 bases and J 6 bases, leaving 14 bases between the germline ends.

The chain is built from TRBV7-9 and TRBJ2-2; the D gene is possibly TRBD2 (7 bases). Germline V gene sequence: CDR1 SEHNR, CDR2 FQNEAQ (reference sequence). This CDR3 region has 14 residues. The V end lost 11 bases, the J end lost 7 bases, and 20 bases lay between the germline ends. DNA for the CDR3: TGTGCCCTGGGGGCGGGAGTGAAGGTCGGGGAGCTGTTTTTT. It specifies CALGAGVKVGELFF.

V usage is TRBV4-2 and J usage is TRBJ2-1; 13 nucleotides agree with TRBD2. The germline V gene encodes CDR1 LGHNA and CDR2 YNFKEQ. V shed 4 bases and J 5 bases; nucleotides not matched to a gene: 5. This CDR3 spans 16 amino acids. The CDR3 sequence: CASSRDGTSGNNEQFF. The CDR3 DNA follows: TGTGCCAGCAGCCGCGACGGGACTAGCGGGAACAATGAGCAGTTCTTC.

The rearrangement uses TRBV18 and TRBJ2-2; no clear D gene. Trimming left V 0 bases short and J 6 bases short, with 11 bases between. CDR3 size: 15 residues. In germline, CDR1 is KGHSH, CDR2 LQKENI. DNA of the CDR3: TGTGCCAGCTCACCACCGAACTCCAACTCCGGGGAGCTGTTTTTT. Protein product: CASSPPNSNSGELFF.

This chain joins TRBV5-4 and TRBJ2-3; perhaps TRBD2 as D (5 bases). V was shortened by 1 base and J by 3 bases, with 18 bases between the two germline ends. The CDR3 is 17 amino acids. CDR1 and CDR2 (germline): SGHNT, YYREEE (reference sequence). CDR3 loop: CASSLSIRTSPTDTQYF. The CDR3 nucleotides are TGTGCCAGCAGCTTGTCCATCCGGACTTCTCCTACAGATACGCAGTATTTT.

This clone was seen only a few times. The chain links TRBV19 to TRBJ1-5; maybe TRBD1 (5 bases). Germline V gives CDR1 LNHDA, CDR2 SQIVND (reference sequence). V lost 7 bases, J lost 1 base, and 11 bases lay in between. This CDR3 has 14 amino acids. In DNA, the CDR3 is TGTGCCAGTACTGCACAGGACAGCAATCAGCCCCAGCATTTT. Translation gives CASTAQDSNQPQHF.

CDR3 bases: TGTGCCAGACGGAATGAAAAACTGTTTTTT. This sequence encodes CARRNEKLFF. The rearrangement links TRBV21-1 to TRBJ1-4. TRBV21-1 is listed as a pseudogene. This CDR3 has 10 residues.

The J gene is TRBJ2-5, the V gene TRBV11-3; 11 bases are a match to TRBD1. Germline V gene lookup returns CDR1 SGHNT and CDR2 YENEEA. J lost 4 bases, V lost 4 bases, and 2 bases had no gene match. The CDR3 runs 14 residues. CDR3 amino acids: CASSSGQGGETQYF. The CDR3, as DNA: TGTGCCAGCAGCTCGGGACAGGGGGGAGAGACCCAGTACTTC. Complete variable domain (other parts from reference TRBV11-3 and TRBJ2-5): EAGVVQSPRYKIIEKKQPVAFWCNPISGHNTLYWYLQNLGQGPELLIRYENEEAVDDSQLPKDRFSAERLKGVDSTLKIQPAELGDSAVYLCASSSGQGGETQYFGPGTRLLVL.

The chain links TRBV10-3 to TRBJ1-2; D might be TRBD1 (5 bases). CDR1 is ENHRY and CDR2 is SYGVKD in the germline V gene. The CDR3 loop spans 13 amino acids. The germline V and J ends were trimmed by 10 bases and 4 bases, with 16 bases remaining between them. CDR3 bases: TGTGCCACCGCCGGAGGGGTGAGCTATGGCTACACCTTC. It specifies CATAGGVSYGYTF.

The chain links TRBV11-3 to TRBJ2-1; 7 nucleotides line up with TRBD2. J was trimmed by 5 bases and V by 3 bases; bases with no gene match: 13. CDR3 length equals 17 residues. The germline gives CDR1 SGHNT, CDR2 YENEEA. In DNA form, the CDR3 reads TGTGCCAGCAGCTTTAGCCCCGGGACTAAAGGAAACAATGAGCAGTTCTTC. Protein: CASSFSPGTKGNNEQFF.